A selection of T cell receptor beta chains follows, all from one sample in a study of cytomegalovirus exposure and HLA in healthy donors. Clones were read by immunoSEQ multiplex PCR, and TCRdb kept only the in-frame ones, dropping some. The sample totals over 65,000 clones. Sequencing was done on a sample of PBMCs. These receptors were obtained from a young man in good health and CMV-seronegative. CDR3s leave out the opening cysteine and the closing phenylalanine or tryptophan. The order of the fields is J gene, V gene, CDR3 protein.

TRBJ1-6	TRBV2	ASSEEGWSPLH
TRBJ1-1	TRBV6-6	ASSPGQGFEAF
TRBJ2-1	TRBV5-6	ASSSWTSGGPYNEQF
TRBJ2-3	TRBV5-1	ASSYGLASPDTQY
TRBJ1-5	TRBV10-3	AISADTTNQPQH
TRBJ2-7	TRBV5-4	ASSPLGGRGEQY
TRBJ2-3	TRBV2	ASSALAGGGDTQY
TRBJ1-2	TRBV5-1	ASSFERGRPDYGYT
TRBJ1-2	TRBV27	ASGRTDLYLIYGYT
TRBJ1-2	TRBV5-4	ASSFEFNYGYT
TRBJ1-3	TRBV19	ASSILGDSGNTIY
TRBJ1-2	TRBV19	ASSLGREYGYT
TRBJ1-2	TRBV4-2	ASSQTANYGYT
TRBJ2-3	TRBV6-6	ASGRREGPDTQY
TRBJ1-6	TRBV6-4	ASSEEAGGPLH
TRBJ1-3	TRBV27	ASSPGGGQGGSGNTIY
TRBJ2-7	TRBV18	ASSPTPGTSGHTVSYEQY
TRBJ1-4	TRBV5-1	ASRSDRDGEKLF
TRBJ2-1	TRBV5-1	ASSLGTSGNEQF
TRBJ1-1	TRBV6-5	ASSNRPTGSTEAF
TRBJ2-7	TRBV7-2	ASSSERISYEQY
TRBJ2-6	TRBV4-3	ASCYLGANVLT
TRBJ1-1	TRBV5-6	ASSLGQGSTEAF
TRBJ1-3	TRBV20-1	SVRVGNTIY
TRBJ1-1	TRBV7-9	ASSFGTGEMTEAF
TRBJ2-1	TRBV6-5	ASSRTSGSYNEQF
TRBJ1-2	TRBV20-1	SAAGNYGYT
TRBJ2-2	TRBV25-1	ASSGQGVNTGELF
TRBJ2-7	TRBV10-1	ASSEGLTYEQY
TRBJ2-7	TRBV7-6	ASSLEQPGLGVYEQY
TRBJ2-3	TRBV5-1	ASSSDPGQLTDTQY
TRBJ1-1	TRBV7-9	ASSIRGLDTEAF
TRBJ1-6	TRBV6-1	ASSEEGAGRHSYNSPLH
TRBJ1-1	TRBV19	ASSQQGDTEAF
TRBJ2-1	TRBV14	ASSQVPGAGNEQF
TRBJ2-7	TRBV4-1	ASSQDWTGSREQY
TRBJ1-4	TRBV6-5	ASSPLGGNEKLF
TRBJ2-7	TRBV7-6	ASSFPGSEQY
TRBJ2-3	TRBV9	ASSTRDLVGTDTQY
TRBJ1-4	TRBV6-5	ASRPLGRPNEKLF
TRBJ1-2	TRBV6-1	ASSTGNYGYT
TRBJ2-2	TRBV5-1	ASSFPAGATGELF
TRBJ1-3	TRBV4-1	ASSSQVSGNTIY